What follows describes a single T cell receptor beta chain. The CDR3 extends over 15 amino acids. Germline V gene data show CDR1 as MNHEY and CDR2 as SMNVEV (reference sequence). With 3 bases clipped from V and 4 bases from J, the junction kept 4 bases outside the gene matches. Using immunoSEQ multiplex PCR, the repertoire was profiled, and TCRdb retains in-frame clones only, with some absent. This repertoire shows 75,000 to 100,000 clones, around 79% found once; its top ten account for roughly 10%. The sample originates from a study of blood T cell repertoires in COVID-19. This receptor was taken from a woman aged 80 or older with acute or convalescent COVID-19. Specimen: peripheral blood. The chain combines TRBV27 with TRBJ1-2, with 11 bases that match TRBD1. CDR3 in amino acids: CASSLGQGGLYGYTF. Written as DNA, the CDR3 is TGTGCCAGCAGTTTGGGACAGGGGGGGCTCTATGGCTACACCTTC.